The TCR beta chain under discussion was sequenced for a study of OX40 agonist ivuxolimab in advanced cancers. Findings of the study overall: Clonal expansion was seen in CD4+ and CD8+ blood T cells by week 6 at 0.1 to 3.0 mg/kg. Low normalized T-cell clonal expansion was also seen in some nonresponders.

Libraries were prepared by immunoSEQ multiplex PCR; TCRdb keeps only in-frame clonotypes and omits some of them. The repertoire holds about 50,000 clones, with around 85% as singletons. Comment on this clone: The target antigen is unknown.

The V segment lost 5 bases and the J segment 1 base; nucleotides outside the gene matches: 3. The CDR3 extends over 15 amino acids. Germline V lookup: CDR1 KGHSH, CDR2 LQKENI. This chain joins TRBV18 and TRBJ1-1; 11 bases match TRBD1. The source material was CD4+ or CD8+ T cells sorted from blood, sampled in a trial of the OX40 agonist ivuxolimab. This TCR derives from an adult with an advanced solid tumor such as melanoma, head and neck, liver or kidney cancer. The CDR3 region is CASSTGQGANTEAFF. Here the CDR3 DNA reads TGTGCCAGCTCAACAGGACAGGGGGCGAACACTGAAGCTTTCTTT.